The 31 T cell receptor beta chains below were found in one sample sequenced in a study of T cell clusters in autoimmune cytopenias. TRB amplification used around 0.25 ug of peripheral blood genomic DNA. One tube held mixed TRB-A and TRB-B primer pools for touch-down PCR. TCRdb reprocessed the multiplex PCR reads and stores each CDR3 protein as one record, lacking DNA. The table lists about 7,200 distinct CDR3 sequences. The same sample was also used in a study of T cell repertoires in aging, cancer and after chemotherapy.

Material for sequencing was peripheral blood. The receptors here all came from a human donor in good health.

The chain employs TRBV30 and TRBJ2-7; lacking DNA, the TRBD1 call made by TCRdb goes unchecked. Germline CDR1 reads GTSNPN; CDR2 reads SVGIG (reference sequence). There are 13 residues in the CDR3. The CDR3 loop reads CAWGTGRSYEQYF.

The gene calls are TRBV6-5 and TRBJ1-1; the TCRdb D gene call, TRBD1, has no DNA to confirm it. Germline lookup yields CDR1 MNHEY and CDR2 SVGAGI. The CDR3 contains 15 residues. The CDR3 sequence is CASSYAGTMNTEAFF.

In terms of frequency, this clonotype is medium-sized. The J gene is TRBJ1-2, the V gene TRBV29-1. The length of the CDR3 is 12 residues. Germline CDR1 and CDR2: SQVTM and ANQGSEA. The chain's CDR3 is CSVGGINYGYTF.

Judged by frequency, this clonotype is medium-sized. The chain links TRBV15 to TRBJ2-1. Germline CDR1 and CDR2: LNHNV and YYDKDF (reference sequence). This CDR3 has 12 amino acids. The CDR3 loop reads CATSSDDNEQFF.

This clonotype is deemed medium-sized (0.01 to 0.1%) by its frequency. The CDR3 region is CASSYGAGVAGANTGELFF. This chain joins TRBV6-5 and TRBJ2-2; TCRdb's D gene call, TRBD2, goes unchecked for lack of DNA. The germline gives CDR1 MNHEY, CDR2 SVGAGI. CDR3 length: 19 residues.

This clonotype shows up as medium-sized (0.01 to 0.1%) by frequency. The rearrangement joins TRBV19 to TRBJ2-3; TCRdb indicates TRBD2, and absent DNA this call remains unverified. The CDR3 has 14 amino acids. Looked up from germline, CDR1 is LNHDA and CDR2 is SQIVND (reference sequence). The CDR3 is CASSISPPADTQYF.

The CDR3 sequence is CASSPAGTGALQGYTF. The genes are TRBV11-1 and TRBJ1-2; TCRdb indicates TRBD1, and absent DNA this call remains unverified. This CDR3 spans 16 amino acids. Germline V gene sequence: CDR1 SGHAT, CDR2 FQDESV (reference sequence).

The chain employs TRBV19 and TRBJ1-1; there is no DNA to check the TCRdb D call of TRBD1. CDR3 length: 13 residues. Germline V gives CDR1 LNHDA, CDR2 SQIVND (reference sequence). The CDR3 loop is CASSTRGATEAFF.

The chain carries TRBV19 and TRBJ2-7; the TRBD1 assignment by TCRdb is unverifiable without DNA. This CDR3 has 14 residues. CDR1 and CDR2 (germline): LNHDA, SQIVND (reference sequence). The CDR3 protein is CASSPTRGEDEQYF.

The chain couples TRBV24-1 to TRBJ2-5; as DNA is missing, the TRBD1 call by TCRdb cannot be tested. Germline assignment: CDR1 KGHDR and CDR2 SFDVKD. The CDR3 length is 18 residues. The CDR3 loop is CATSDLHKPGTEKETQYF.

CDR3 sequence: CASMNGGNSPLHF. The chain links TRBV19 to TRBJ1-6. The CDR3 length is 13 residues. CDR1 and CDR2 (germline): LNHDA, SQIVND (reference sequence). Combining the CDR3 with reference TRBV19 and TRBJ1-6 gives the whole variable domain DGGITQSPKYLFRKEGQNVTLSCEQNLNHDAMYWYRQDPGQGLRLIYYSQIVNDFQKGDIAEGYSVSREKKESFPLTVTSAQKNPTAFYLCASMNGGNSPLHFGNGTRLTVT.

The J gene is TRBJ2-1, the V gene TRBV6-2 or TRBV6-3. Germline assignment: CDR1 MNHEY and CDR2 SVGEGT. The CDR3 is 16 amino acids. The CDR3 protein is CASRYSGGRADNEQFF.

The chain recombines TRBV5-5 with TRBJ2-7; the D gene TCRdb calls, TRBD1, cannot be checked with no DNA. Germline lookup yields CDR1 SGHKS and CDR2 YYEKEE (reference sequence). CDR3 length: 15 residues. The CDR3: CASRMGPGQAYEQYF.

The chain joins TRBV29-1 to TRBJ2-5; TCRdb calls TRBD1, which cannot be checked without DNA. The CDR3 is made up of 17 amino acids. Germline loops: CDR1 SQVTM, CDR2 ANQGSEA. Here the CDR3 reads CSVFDGQGAGAGETQYF.

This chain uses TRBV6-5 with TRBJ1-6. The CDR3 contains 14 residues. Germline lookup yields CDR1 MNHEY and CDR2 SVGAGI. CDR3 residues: CASRPAGYNSPLHF.

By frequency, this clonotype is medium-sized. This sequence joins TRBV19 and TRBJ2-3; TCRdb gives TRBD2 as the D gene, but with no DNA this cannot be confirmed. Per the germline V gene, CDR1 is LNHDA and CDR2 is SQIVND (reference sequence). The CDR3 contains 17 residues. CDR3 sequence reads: CASSIDGLAGGVDTQYF.

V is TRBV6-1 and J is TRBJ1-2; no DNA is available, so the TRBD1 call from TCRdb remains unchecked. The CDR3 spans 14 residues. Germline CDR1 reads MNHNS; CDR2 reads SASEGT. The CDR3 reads CASIPGHPNYGYTF.

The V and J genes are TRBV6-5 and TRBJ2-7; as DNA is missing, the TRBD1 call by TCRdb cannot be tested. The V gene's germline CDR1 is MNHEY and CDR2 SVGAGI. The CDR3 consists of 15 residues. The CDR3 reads CASSYNPTPGAEQYF.

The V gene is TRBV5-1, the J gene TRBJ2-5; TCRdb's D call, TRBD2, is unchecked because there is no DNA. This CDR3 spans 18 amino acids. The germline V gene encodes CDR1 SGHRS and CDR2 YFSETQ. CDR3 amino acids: CASSPGTSGSGLQETQYF. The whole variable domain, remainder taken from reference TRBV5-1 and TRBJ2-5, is KAGVTQTPRYLIKTRGQQVTLSCSPISGHRSVSWYQQTPGQGLQFLFEYFSETQRNKGNFPGRFSGRQFSNSRSEMNVSTLELGDSALYLCASSPGTSGSGLQETQYFGPGTRLLVL.

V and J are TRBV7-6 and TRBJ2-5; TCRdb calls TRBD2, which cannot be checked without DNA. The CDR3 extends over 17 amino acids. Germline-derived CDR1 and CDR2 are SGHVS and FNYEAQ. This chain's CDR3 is CASSLVRSGRGQETQYF.

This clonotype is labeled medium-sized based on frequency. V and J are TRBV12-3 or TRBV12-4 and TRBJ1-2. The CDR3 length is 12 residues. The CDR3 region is CASSLEVYGYTF.

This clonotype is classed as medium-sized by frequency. This chain's CDR3 is CASSSRDRGLYEQYF. This chain links TRBV5-6 with TRBJ2-7; the D call from TCRdb, TRBD1, cannot be confirmed without DNA. The CDR3 is made up of 15 amino acids. Per germline, CDR1 SGHDT and CDR2 YYEEEE.

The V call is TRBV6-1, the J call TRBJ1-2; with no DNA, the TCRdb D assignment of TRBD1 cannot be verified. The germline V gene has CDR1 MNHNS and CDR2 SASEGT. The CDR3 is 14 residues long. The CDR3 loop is CASRAGSTSYGYTF.

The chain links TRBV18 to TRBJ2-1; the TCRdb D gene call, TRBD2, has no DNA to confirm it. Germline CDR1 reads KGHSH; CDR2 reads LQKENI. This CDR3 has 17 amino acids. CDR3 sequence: CASSPLGATSGRGEQFF.

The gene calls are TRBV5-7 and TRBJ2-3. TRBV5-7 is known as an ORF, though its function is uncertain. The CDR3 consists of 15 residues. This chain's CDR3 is CASSRAFNGADTQYF.

CDR3 protein: CASSPRVPSGANVLTF. This chain connects TRBV7-2 to TRBJ2-6. Germline CDR1 SGHTA, CDR2 FQGNSA. CDR3 length equals 16 residues. Based on the CDR3 plus reference TRBV7-2 and TRBJ2-6, the full variable domain is GAGVSQSPSNKVTEKGKDVELRCDPISGHTALYWYRQSLGQGLEFLIYFQGNSAPDKSGLPSDRFSAERTGGSVSTLTIQRTQQEDSAVYLCASSPRVPSGANVLTFGAGSRLTVL.

The CDR3 sequence is CASSQSQETQYF. The chain is built from TRBV18 and TRBJ2-5. The CDR3 is made up of 12 amino acids. CDR1 is KGHSH and CDR2 is LQKENI in the germline V gene.

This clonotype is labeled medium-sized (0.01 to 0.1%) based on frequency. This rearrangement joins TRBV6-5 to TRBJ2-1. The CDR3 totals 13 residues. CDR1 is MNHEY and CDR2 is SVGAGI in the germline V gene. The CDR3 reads CASSYSLGYEQFF.

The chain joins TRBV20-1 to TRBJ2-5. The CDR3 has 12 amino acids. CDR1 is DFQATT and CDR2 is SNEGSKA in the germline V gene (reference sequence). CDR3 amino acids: CSARLLQETQYF.

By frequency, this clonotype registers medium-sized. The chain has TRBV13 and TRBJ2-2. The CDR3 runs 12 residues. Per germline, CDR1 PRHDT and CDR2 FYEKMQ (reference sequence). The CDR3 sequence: CASSPGNGELFF. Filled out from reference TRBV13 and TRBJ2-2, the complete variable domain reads AAGVIQSPRHLIKEKRETATLKCYPIPRHDTVYWYQQGPGQDPQFLISFYEKMQSDKGSIPDRFSAQQFSDYHSELNMSSLELGDSALYFCASSPGNGELFFGEGSRLTVL.

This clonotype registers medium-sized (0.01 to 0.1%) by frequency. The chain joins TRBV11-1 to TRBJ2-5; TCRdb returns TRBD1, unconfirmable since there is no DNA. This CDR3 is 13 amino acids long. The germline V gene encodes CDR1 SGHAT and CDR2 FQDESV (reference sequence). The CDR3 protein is CASNGGRGETQYF. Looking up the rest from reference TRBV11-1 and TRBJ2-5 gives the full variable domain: EAEVAQSPRYKITEKSQAVAFWCDPISGHATLYWYRQILGQGPELLVQFQDESVVDDSQLPKDRFSAERLKGVDSTLKIQPAELGDSAMYLCASNGGRGETQYFGPGTRLLVL.